Following are 32 T cell receptor beta chains from one sample sequenced in a study of cytomegalovirus exposure and HLA in healthy donors. This PCR relied on a set of 60 Vbeta primers and 13 Jbeta primers. Using immunoSEQ multiplex PCR, the repertoire was profiled, and TCRdb retains in-frame clones only, with some absent. The sample consists of 140,000 to 150,000 clones, around 67% of them appearing once. Sequenced material: PBMCs. Receptors were obtained from a woman aged 18 to 35 in good health and CMV-seronegative.

The chain employs TRBV7-3 and TRBJ1-2; 11 bases agree with TRBD1. The CDR3 covers 17 residues. Trimming at V came to 0 bases and at J to 6 bases, leaving 9 bases not matched to a gene. Germline V gives CDR1 SGHTA, CDR2 FQGTGA. The CDR3 protein is CASSLTPDRGRRDGYTF. CDR3 coding DNA: TGTGCCAGCAGCTTAACTCCGGACAGGGGGCGCCGAGATGGCTACACCTTC.

The rearrangement joins TRBV5-4 to TRBJ1-1; TRBD1 agrees at 8 bases. V gave up 0 bases and J gave up 5 bases; unmatched junction bases: 3. CDR3 length equals 14 residues. Germline V gives CDR1 SGHNT, CDR2 YYREEE (reference sequence). CDR3 sequence reads: CASSLVTGVTEAFF. The DNA of the CDR3 is TGTGCCAGCAGCTTGGTGACAGGGGTAACTGAAGCTTTCTTT.

This clone was observed a few times. The chain joins TRBV7-2 to TRBJ1-1; 9 bases agree with TRBD1. This CDR3 has 13 residues. Trimming cost V 4 bases and J 5 bases; bases outside gene matches: 2. Germline CDR1 reads SGHTA; CDR2 reads FQGNSA. Here the CDR3 DNA reads TGTGCCAGCAGCTGGGACAGGGTGACTGAAGCTTTCTTT. Encoded protein: CASSWDRVTEAFF.

Concerning this clone itself: Mismatch with germline at one junction end may stem from a read error. The chain carries TRBV11-3 and TRBJ2-6, with a weak D call TRBD2 (5 bases). The germline CDR1 and CDR2 sequences are SGHNT and YENEEA. The CDR3 loop spans 13 amino acids. CDR3 in amino acids: CASSSGWANGLTF. The CDR3 bases are TGTGCCAGCAGCAGCGGTTGGGCCAACGGCCTGACTTTC.

This clone was seen once. This chain links TRBV7-2 with TRBJ2-7; D uncertain. Germline CDR1 and CDR2: SGHTA and FQGNSA. V lost 1 base, J lost 0 bases, and 7 bases lay in between. The length of the CDR3 is 14 residues. The CDR3 DNA is TGTGCCAGCAGCTTAGACCGGAGCTCCTACGAGCAGTACGTC. Residues: CASSLDRSSYEQYV.

The rearrangement joins TRBV5-6 to TRBJ2-1; TRBD1 matches at 7 bases. Germline V gene sequence: CDR1 SGHDT, CDR2 YYEEEE. Unmatched junction bases numbered 13, after V lost 4 bases and J lost 9 bases. The CDR3 consists of 15 residues. The CDR3 DNA reads as TGTGCCAGCAGCCGCTTTAACCAGGGGGTAATTGAGCAGTTCTTC. Encoded protein: CASSRFNQGVIEQFF.

The CDR3 protein is CASSSRVYSPLHF. Here the CDR3 DNA reads TGTGCCAGCAGTTCCAGGGTCTATTCACCCCTCCACTTT. The V call is TRBV27, the J call TRBJ1-6; tentatively, D is TRBD1 (5 bases). Germline V gene sequence: CDR1 MNHEY, CDR2 SMNVEV (reference sequence). Deletions cut 4 bases from V and 8 bases from J, with 9 bases between. The CDR3 consists of 13 residues.

This clone was seen only a few times. This chain uses TRBV6-4 with TRBJ2-2; 9 bases fit TRBD1. Germline-derived CDR1 and CDR2 are MRHNA and SNTAGT. After removal of 5 bases from V and 1 base from J, the junction contained 2 bases not matched to a gene. There are 15 residues in the CDR3. CDR3 loop: CASSPGQGNTGELFF. CDR3 DNA: TGTGCCAGCAGTCCGGGACAGGGGAACACCGGGGAGCTGTTTTTT.

The chain uses TRBV5-1 and TRBJ1-3; tentative D call: TRBD1 (6 bases). Trimming removed 3 bases from V and 0 bases from J, with 19 bases in between. Germline CDR1 and CDR2: SGHRS and YFSETQ. The CDR3 extends over 18 amino acids. Here the CDR3 DNA reads TGCGCCAGCAGCTCGAATCCGGGACATCATGTCTCTGGAAACACCATATATTTT. Translating it yields CASSSNPGHHVSGNTIYF.

The V and J genes are TRBV7-9 and TRBJ2-3; D may be TRBD2 (5 bases). The germline CDR1 and CDR2 sequences are SEHNR and FQNEAQ (reference sequence). There are 14 residues in the CDR3. Deletions cut 4 bases from V and 4 bases from J, with 12 bases between. CDR3: CASSWSGSPDTQYF. DNA of the CDR3: TGTGCCAGCAGCTGGTCGGGGAGTCCAGATACGCAGTATTTT.

The chain has TRBV7-3 and TRBJ2-7; a possible D gene is TRBD2 (5 bases). CDR1 is SGHTA, CDR2 FQGTGA, per germline. The CDR3 has 15 amino acids. V lost 2 bases, J lost 2 bases, and 13 bases lay in between. Here the CDR3 DNA reads TGTGCCAGCAGCTTACTGCCTAGCCCAGCCTACGAGCAGTACTTC. Translated: CASSLLPSPAYEQYF. The variable domain in full, with the rest retrieved from reference TRBV7-3 and TRBJ2-7, is GAGVSQTPSNKVTEKGKYVELRCDPISGHTALYWYRQSLGQGPEFLIYFQGTGAADDSGLPNDRFFAVRPEGSVSTLKIQRTERGDSAVYLCASSLLPSPAYEQYFGPGTRLTVT.

This clone has just one count. The V gene is TRBV9, the J gene TRBJ2-1, with D tentatively TRBD2 (6 bases). The CDR3 is 14 residues long. Germline CDR1 reads SGDLS; CDR2 reads YYNGEE. Trimming stripped 3 bases from V and 7 bases from J, with 14 bases between. CDR3 DNA: TGTGCCAGCAGCGCGAATTACGGGGGTAATGAGCAGTTCTTC. Translation: CASSANYGGNEQFF.

The V call is TRBV7-2, the J call TRBJ2-2; maybe TRBD2 (5 bases). Germline-derived CDR1 and CDR2 are SGHTA and FQGNSA. Trimming left V 4 bases short and J 8 bases short, with 11 bases between. The CDR3 contains 13 residues. This CDR3 reads CASSYLPGGELFF. CDR3 bases: TGTGCCAGCAGCTATCTCCCGGGGGGGGAGCTGTTTTTT.

This chain connects TRBV28 to TRBJ2-7, with TRBD1 matching 9 bases. The CDR3 is made up of 15 amino acids. Germline CDR1 and CDR2: MDHEN and SYDVKM. The trim removed 4 bases at V and 2 bases at J, leaving 6 bases unmatched. The CDR3 DNA is TGTGCCAGCAGTTCCCCCGGGACAGGGACCTACGAGCAGTACTTC. It is translated as CASSSPGTGTYEQYF.

The rearrangement uses TRBV7-9 and TRBJ1-2; D is undetermined. The germline CDR1 and CDR2 sequences are SEHNR and FQNEAQ (reference sequence). The CDR3 has 12 amino acids. V lost 5 bases and J 1 base, leaving 5 bases between the germline ends. The CDR3 spells CASSQNNYGYTF. DNA of the CDR3: TGTGCCAGCAGCCAAAATAACTATGGCTACACCTTC. Full variable domain (outside the CDR3, taken from reference TRBV7-9 and TRBJ1-2): DTGVSQNPRHKITKRGQNVTFRCDPISEHNRLYWYRQTLGQGPEFLTYFQNEAQLEKSRLLSDRFSAERPKGSFSTLEIQRTEQGDSAMYLCASSQNNYGYTFGSGTRLTVV.

V gene TRBV2 combines with J gene TRBJ2-5; D unclear. V lost 8 bases, J lost 1 base, and 11 bases lay in between. The CDR3 runs to 13 residues. Germline V lookup: CDR1 SNHLY, CDR2 FYNNEI. The DNA of the CDR3 is TGTGCCAGCCGAAAAGCCCTCCAAGAGACCCAGTACTTC. Protein product: CASRKALQETQYF.

The V gene is TRBV6-5, the J gene TRBJ1-1; unclear D gene. The CDR3 runs 14 residues. Deletions cut 5 bases from V and 1 base from J, with 11 bases between. Germline loops: CDR1 MNHEY, CDR2 SVGAGI. The CDR3 here is CASSTWRRNTEAFF. CDR3 DNA: TGTGCCAGCAGTACGTGGCGGCGGAACACTGAAGCTTTCTTT.

This chain uses TRBV7-7 with TRBJ2-5; no definite D call. Germline CDR1 is SSHAT and CDR2 is FNYEAQ (reference sequence). Between the trimmed V and J ends, which lost 5 bases and 5 bases, there was a span of 9 bases. The CDR3 spans 12 residues. The CDR3 bases are TGTGCCAGCAGCCCGACTTCGGAGACCCAGTACTTC. This gives the protein CASSPTSETQYF. The full variable domain, in which reference TRBV7-7 and TRBJ2-5 provide the parts outside the CDR3, is GAGVSQSPRYKVTKRGQDVTLRCDPISSHATLYWYQQALGQGPEFLTYFNYEAQPDKSGLPSDRFSAERPEGSISTLTIQRTEQRDSAMYRCASSPTSETQYFGPGTRLLVL.

V and J are TRBV27 and TRBJ1-2, with 7 bases lining up with TRBD1. The germline V gene encodes CDR1 MNHEY and CDR2 SMNVEV (reference sequence). With 8 bases clipped from V and 2 bases from J, the junction kept 11 bases outside the gene matches. There are 15 residues in the CDR3. Here the CDR3 reads CASHPAGQLNYGYTF. CDR3 DNA: TGTGCCAGCCATCCTGCGGGACAGTTAAACTATGGCTACACCTTC.

The rearrangement joins TRBV7-6 to TRBJ2-5, with TRBD1 identical over 11 bases. This CDR3 region has 17 residues. V trimming: 5 bases; J trimming: 4 bases; junction bases outside the gene matches: 12. CDR1 and CDR2 (germline): SGHVS, FNYEAQ. CDR3 in DNA: TGTGCCAGCAGCCCCGGACAGGGGGCGCGGATGGGAGAGACCCAGTACTTC. This sequence encodes CASSPGQGARMGETQYF.

The chain uses TRBV9 and TRBJ1-1, with TRBD1 matching 10 bases. CDR3 size: 14 residues. Germline CDR1 SGDLS, CDR2 YYNGEE. J was trimmed by 5 bases and V by 4 bases; bases with no gene match: 5. This chain's CDR3 is CASSFGQGGTEAFF. CDR3 nucleotide sequence: TGTGCCAGCAGCTTCGGACAGGGGGGAACTGAAGCTTTCTTT.

The table lists this clone with a few counts. The chain is built from TRBV7-9 and TRBJ1-1, with 9 bases lining up with TRBD1. Germline loops: CDR1 SEHNR, CDR2 FQNEAQ (reference sequence). V shed 5 bases, J shed 3 bases, and the junction held 10 bases outside the gene matches. There are 16 residues in the CDR3. CDR3 region: CASSRDREWRDTEAFF. For the CDR3, the DNA is TGTGCCAGCAGCCGGGACAGGGAATGGCGGGACACTGAAGCTTTCTTT.

The table lists this clone with a count of one. This rearrangement joins TRBV5-4 to TRBJ2-7, with 13 bases matching TRBD2. This CDR3 spans 15 amino acids. The V segment lost 4 bases and the J segment 0 bases; nucleotides outside the gene matches: 1. Germline CDR1 reads SGHNT; CDR2 reads YYREEE (reference sequence). For the CDR3, the DNA is TGTGCCAGCAGCCGGACTAGCGGGAGCTCCTACGAGCAGTACGTC. It yields the protein CASSRTSGSSYEQYV.

The rearrangement uses TRBV7-9 and TRBJ1-1; D ambiguous. The CDR3 spans 13 residues. Germline V gene lookup returns CDR1 SEHNR and CDR2 FQNEAQ (reference sequence). V was pared by 4 bases and J by 4 bases, with 10 bases between. CDR3 DNA sequence: TGTGCCAGCAGCTCCGAGGTGCGCACTGAAGCTTTCTTT. Translated: CASSSEVRTEAFF.

This clone was detected once. The genes are TRBV7-9 and TRBJ2-2, with TRBD1 identical over 7 bases. Germline CDR1 and CDR2: SEHNR and FQNEAQ (reference sequence). The CDR3 runs to 16 residues. The J segment lost 5 bases and the V segment lost 7 bases, leaving 13 bases of the junction unmatched. The CDR3 region has the DNA TGTGCCAGCACCCTAGCCAAGGGGGCGCGAACCGGGGAGCTGTTTTTT. As protein: CASTLAKGARTGELFF.

The chain is built from TRBV2 and TRBJ1-3, with D unresolved. The CDR3 is 14 amino acids. V was clipped by 6 bases and J by 4 bases, with 13 bases between them. The V gene's germline CDR1 is SNHLY and CDR2 FYNNEI. This CDR3 reads CASRSRSGGNTIYF. In DNA, the CDR3 is TGTGCCAGCAGGTCTCGATCGGGGGGAAACACCATATATTTT.

The rearrangement joins TRBV4-2 to TRBJ2-1; 11 bases agree with TRBD2. CDR1 is LGHNA and CDR2 is YNFKEQ in the germline V gene. The CDR3 is made up of 16 amino acids. The ends lost 3 bases at V and 7 bases at J; junction bases unmatched: 8. CDR3 sequence reads: CASSQVSGGAGNEQFF. The DNA of the CDR3 is TGTGCCAGCAGCCAGGTTAGCGGGGGGGCAGGGAATGAGCAGTTCTTC.

The V gene is TRBV18, the J gene TRBJ1-1; 8 nucleotides line up with TRBD1. V was pared by 4 bases and J by 0 bases, with 1 base of the junction left unmatched. This CDR3 region has 14 residues. Germline V gene lookup returns CDR1 KGHSH and CDR2 LQKENI. Here the CDR3 reads CASSLTGVNTEAFF. The CDR3 coding sequence is TGTGCCAGCTCACTGACAGGGGTGAACACTGAAGCTTTCTTT.

The rearrangement joins TRBV5-4 to TRBJ2-5, with D possibly matching TRBD1 (6 bases). V was pared by 5 bases and J by 2 bases, with 13 bases between. This CDR3 is 14 amino acids long. CDR1 is SGHNT, CDR2 YYREEE, per germline (reference sequence). The CDR3 reads CASSTGPPQETQYF. DNA for the CDR3: TGTGCCAGCAGTACAGGGCCTCCACAAGAGACCCAGTACTTC.

In its sample, this clone was seen a few times. CDR3 in DNA: TGTGCCAGCAGCTTAGCTCAGGGTGCAAACACCGGGGAGCTGTTTTTT. Translating gives CASSLAQGANTGELFF. The chain links TRBV11-2 to TRBJ2-2; D might be TRBD1 (5 bases). With 1 base removed from V and 2 bases from J, the gap between germline ends came to 11 bases. The CDR3 is made up of 16 amino acids. Germline CDR1 is SGHAT and CDR2 is FQNNGV.

The chain has TRBV6-1 and TRBJ2-7; 11 bases are shared with TRBD1. V trimming: 6 bases; J trimming: 4 bases; junction bases outside the gene matches: 5. The CDR3 has 14 amino acids. Germline V lookup: CDR1 MNHNS, CDR2 SASEGT. The CDR3 here is CASSVGQGAYEQYF. In DNA, the CDR3 is TGTGCCAGCAGCGTTGGACAGGGGGCGTACGAGCAGTACTTC.

The CDR3 reads CASSPPMSSGQETQYF. The CDR3 nucleotides are TGTGCCAGCTCACCACCGATGTCTAGCGGACAAGAGACCCAGTACTTC. The V gene is TRBV18, the J gene TRBJ2-5; TRBD2 matches 7 bases. Trimming removed 0 bases from V and 2 bases from J; junction bases left unmatched: 6. The V gene's germline CDR1 is KGHSH and CDR2 LQKENI. The CDR3 has 16 amino acids.